These T cell receptor beta chains were read from a single sample in a study of blood T cell repertoires in COVID-19. Sequencing used immunoSEQ multiplex PCR; TCRdb keeps in-frame clones, though not all of them. This sample carries more than 450,000 clones, around 90% of them seen once, and the ten largest clones take roughly 0.7%. The specimen was PBMCs or T cells enriched from blood (not recorded which). The origin of the receptors is a woman aged 18-29 years who had recovered from COVID-19. CDR3s include the opening cysteine and the closing phenylalanine or tryptophan. The D gene is left open where the match is weak. Size is omitted from some rows. Given values are once, few, many or a class for expanded clones.

CASSLEGRLYGYTF TGCGCCAGCAGCTTGGAAGGCAGGCTCTATGGCTACACCTTC TRBJ1-2 NA NA TRBV5-1
CASSYSGSGGAGQETQYF TGTGCCAGCAGTTATTCAGGTAGCGGGGGGGCGGGACAAGAGACCCAGTACTTC TRBJ2-5 NA TRBD2 TRBV6-8
CAWSVPHLSYEQYF TGTGCCTGGAGTGTACCACACCTCTCCTACGAGCAGTACTTC TRBJ2-7 few NA TRBV30
CASSQGTSGGPGDTQYF TGTGCCAGCAGCCAAGGGACTAGCGGGGGGCCAGGAGATACGCAGTATTTT TRBJ2-3 NA TRBD2 TRBV11-3
CASSLHSPNSHEQYF TGTGCCAGCAGTTTACACAGCCCGAACTCGCACGAGCAGTACTTC TRBJ2-7 NA NA TRBV28
CAWIRVGTAEAFF TGTGCCTGGATCAGGGTGGGGACAGCCGAAGCTTTCTTT TRBJ1-1 NA TRBD1 TRBV30
CASSIRARADSGYNEQFF TGTGCCAGCAGCATCCGAGCTCGGGCCGATAGCGGCTACAATGAGCAGTTCTTC TRBJ2-1 NA NA TRBV21-1
CASSLDFAGEQYF TGCGCCAGCAGCTTGGACTTCGCCGGCGAGCAGTACTTC TRBJ2-7 once NA TRBV5-1
CASSQEPFGGGAGNEQFF TGCGCCAGCAGCCAAGAACCCTTCGGCGGGGGGGCCGGCAATGAGCAGTTCTTC TRBJ2-1 NA TRBD2 TRBV4-1
CATSMGRENYGYTF TGTGCCACCAGCATGGGGAGGGAAAACTATGGCTACACCTTC TRBJ1-2 NA NA TRBV15
CATRNSYNYGYTF TGCGCCACCCGGAACAGCTATAACTATGGCTACACCTTC TRBJ1-2 NA NA TRBV5-1
CASSQETGSFNQPQHF TGTGCCAGCAGCCAAGAAACAGGCTCCTTCAATCAGCCCCAGCATTTT TRBJ1-5 NA NA TRBV4-2
CSASHRFEQYF TGCAGTGCTAGTCACAGGTTCGAGCAGTACTTC TRBJ2-7 NA NA TRBV20-1
CASSSPGQGIGYTF TGTGCCAGCAGTTCCCCGGGACAGGGGATCGGCTACACCTTC TRBJ1-2 NA TRBD1 TRBV6-9
CASSSPGLMNTEAFF TGTGCCAGCAGTTCCCCAGGGCTGATGAACACTGAAGCTTTCTTT TRBJ1-1 NA NA TRBV28
CASRSAQGNYGYTF TGCGCCAGCCGGTCGGCCCAGGGTAACTATGGCTACACCTTC TRBJ1-2 NA NA TRBV5-1
CASSLQDRFREGIYEQYF TGTGCCAGCAGCCTTCAGGACAGGTTTCGGGAGGGGATCTACGAGCAGTACTTC TRBJ2-7 NA NA TRBV5-6
CASSLRGQTYEQYF TGTGCCAGCAGCTTACGGGGACAGACCTACGAGCAGTACTTC TRBJ2-7 NA TRBD1 TRBV13
CASSSGTAINEKLFF TGTGCCAGCAGCTCCGGGACAGCGATTAATGAAAAACTGTTTTTT TRBJ1-4 few TRBD1 TRBV7-9
CASSGEEGNTIYF TGTGCCAGCAGCGGAGAAGAGGGAAACACCATATATTTT TRBJ1-3 NA NA TRBV7-9
CASSEGGGVYEQFF TGTGCCAGCAGTGAAGGCGGGGGGGTGTATGAGCAGTTCTTC TRBJ2-1 NA TRBD2 TRBV2
CASGLVREAASNYGYTF TGTGCTAGTGGTTTGGTAAGGGAGGCAGCCTCGAACTATGGCTACACCTTC TRBJ1-2 NA NA TRBV12-5
CASSPRDRLGDGELFF TGTGCCAGCAGCCCTCGGGACAGACTAGGGGACGGGGAGCTGTTTTTT TRBJ2-2 NA NA TRBV9
CASASTDLRGEQYF TGCGCCAGCGCTTCCACCGACCTTAGAGGGGAGCAGTACTTC TRBJ2-7 once NA TRBV5-1
CASSQNRESNYGYTF TGTGCCAGTAGTCAAAACCGGGAATCTAACTATGGCTACACCTTC TRBJ1-2 NA NA TRBV19
CASSPSLTEAFF TGTGCCAGCAGTCCCTCTCTGACTGAAGCTTTCTTT TRBJ1-1 NA NA TRBV6-2/TRBV6-3
CASSQSGAGYEQYF TGTGCCAGCAGCCAATCTGGAGCGGGGTACGAGCAGTACTTC TRBJ2-7 once TRBD2 TRBV4-2
CASSLGGASDTIYF TGTGCCAGCAGCCTGGGGGGGGCTTCGGACACCATATATTTT TRBJ1-3 NA NA TRBV7-2
CASSWTDTDTQYF TGCGCCAGCAGCTGGACAGACACAGATACGCAGTATTTT TRBJ2-3 NA NA TRBV5-1
CASGFGGLGNTIYF TGTGCTAGTGGTTTTGGAGGGCTCGGAAACACCATATATTTT TRBJ1-3 NA NA TRBV12-5
CASSLPETAGTEAFF TGCGCCAGCAGCTTGCCCGAGACAGCAGGCACTGAAGCTTTCTTT TRBJ1-1 NA NA TRBV5-1
CASSQTEQGNYGYTF TGCGCCAGCAGCCAGACGGAACAGGGTAACTATGGCTACACCTTC TRBJ1-2 NA NA TRBV4-1
CAWSRGTNTEAFF TGTGCCTGGAGCCGAGGGACAAACACTGAAGCTTTCTTT TRBJ1-1 NA NA TRBV30
CASSGPGLDHTGELFF TGTGCCAGCAGTGGACCGGGACTAGATCACACCGGGGAGCTGTTTTTT TRBJ2-2 NA TRBD2 TRBV2
CASSQVWTGRDTEAFF TGCGCCAGCAGCCAAGTCTGGACAGGGAGGGACACTGAAGCTTTCTTT TRBJ1-1 few TRBD1 TRBV4-1